Below are 19 T cell receptor beta chains sequenced from a single sample in a study of shared clonotypes between healthy human individuals. Some clones are missing from TCRdb's copy, which holds only in-frame ones; the method was immunoSEQ multiplex PCR. This table has some 1.1 million clones, around 77% appearing once. Input material: memory CD4+ T cells from PBMCs. Indicated subset: CD45RA-negative fraction. These receptors were collected from a man aged 18 to 29 in good health. Some clones in this sample may be carry-over from other donors' samples.

There are a few counts of this clone. The V call is TRBV6-5, the J call TRBJ1-4; possibly TRBD1 for D (5 bases). This CDR3 contains 16 residues. Trimming removed 0 bases from V and 8 bases from J, with 16 bases in between. Germline CDR1 MNHEY, CDR2 SVGAGI. Here the CDR3 reads CASSYSHGTPEEKLFF. CDR3 coding DNA: TGTGCCAGCAGTTACTCTCACGGGACCCCGGAGGAAAAACTGTTTTTT.

The chain joins TRBV2 to TRBJ2-3, with D possibly matching TRBD1 (5 bases). The CDR3 consists of 14 residues. The V end was cut by 7 bases, the J end by 0 bases, with 11 bases between. From germline, CDR1 is SNHLY and CDR2 FYNNEI. The CDR3 DNA is TGTGCCAGCACTCCTCAGGGCAGCACAGATACGCAGTATTTT. This encodes CASTPQGSTDTQYF.

Of note for this clone: The sample holds other DNA sequences that translate to the same CDR3. The gene calls are TRBV6-1 and TRBJ2-5; D is uncertain. Germline-derived CDR1 and CDR2 are MNHNS and SASEGT. There are 13 residues in the CDR3. V lost 4 bases, J lost 2 bases, and 8 bases lay in between. The CDR3 DNA reads as TGTGCCAGCAGTGTATTGGGACAAGAGACCCAGTACTTC. Translating gives CASSVLGQETQYF.

This chain links TRBV11-1 with TRBJ2-3; 13 bases line up with TRBD2. Germline lookup yields CDR1 SGHAT and CDR2 FQDESV (reference sequence). With 6 bases clipped from V and 2 bases from J, the junction kept 5 bases outside the gene matches. The CDR3 sequence is 16 residues long. CDR3 DNA: TGTGCCAGCAGGAGGACTAGCGGGAGAGACACAGATACGCAGTATTTT. This codes for CASRRTSGRDTDTQYF. Supplemented by reference TRBV11-1 and TRBJ2-3, the full variable domain reads EAEVAQSPRYKITEKSQAVAFWCDPISGHATLYWYRQILGQGPELLVQFQDESVVDDSQLPKDRFSAERLKGVDSTLKIQPAELGDSAMYLCASRRTSGRDTDTQYFGPGTRLTVL.

This clone was detected once. V gene TRBV4-3 combines with J gene TRBJ2-7; D is possibly TRBD2 (6 bases). Germline-derived CDR1 and CDR2 are LGHNA and YSLEER. The length of the CDR3 is 15 residues. Trimming pared 0 bases from V and 1 base from J, leaving 10 bases between. CDR3 in DNA: TGCGCCAGCAGCCAAGACGGTGGGGGGTCCTACGAGCAGTACTTC. Translation: CASSQDGGGSYEQYF.

CDR3 protein: CASSLRQVFYGYTF. As DNA, the CDR3 is TGTGCCAGCTCACTACGCCAGGTGTTCTATGGCTACACCTTC. This chain links TRBV18 with TRBJ1-2; D gene unclear. The length of the CDR3 is 14 residues. Looked up from germline, CDR1 is KGHSH and CDR2 is LQKENI. V lost 4 bases to trimming and J lost 4 bases, with 13 bases between them.

The chain uses TRBV19 and TRBJ2-7; 10 nucleotides match TRBD2. This CDR3 spans 14 amino acids. Trimming at V came to 6 bases and at J to 8 bases, leaving 10 bases not matched to a gene. CDR1 is LNHDA and CDR2 is SQIVND in the germline V gene (reference sequence). The CDR3 loop reads CASSLAGAPTKQYF. In nucleotides, the CDR3 is TGTGCCAGTAGCCTAGCGGGAGCTCCTACGAAGCAGTACTTC.

This clone has only one observation. With a much larger clone just one base away, this may be a read error. The V and J genes are TRBV7-2 and TRBJ1-1; D not resolved. Germline V gene lookup returns CDR1 SGHTA and CDR2 FQGNSA. The CDR3 is 14 residues long. The CDR3 loop reads CAGSPGRGNTEAFF. CDR3 in DNA: TGTGCCGGCAGCCCAGGTCGGGGGAACACTGAAGCTTTCTTT. The full variable domain, its missing parts supplied by reference TRBV7-2 and TRBJ1-1, is GAGVSQSPSNKVTEKGKDVELRCDPISGHTALYWYRQSLGQGLEFLIYFQGNSAPDKSGLPSDRFSAERTGGSVSTLTIQRTQQEDSAVYLCAGSPGRGNTEAFFGQGTRLTVV.

This chain connects TRBV5-4 to TRBJ1-1; D is unresolved. Germline lookup yields CDR1 SGHNT and CDR2 YYREEE (reference sequence). V gave up 2 bases and J gave up 2 bases, with 10 bases separating them. The CDR3 covers 14 residues. The CDR3 bases are TGTGCCAGCAGCTTATTACAGAGAAACACTGAAGCTTTCTTT. The encoded protein is CASSLLQRNTEAFF.

The rearrangement uses TRBV9 and TRBJ2-1; 9 nucleotides agree with TRBD2. The V gene end was trimmed by 0 bases and the J gene end by 5 bases; junction bases not matched to a gene: 6. This CDR3 spans 16 amino acids. Germline assignment: CDR1 SGDLS and CDR2 YYNGEE. The CDR3: CASSVGLAGVNNEQFF. DNA for the CDR3: TGTGCCAGCAGCGTAGGGTTAGCGGGAGTCAACAATGAGCAGTTCTTC.

This chain uses TRBV6-1 with TRBJ1-5, with unresolved D. CDR1 is MNHNS, CDR2 SASEGT, per germline. Trimming pared 3 bases from V and 0 bases from J, leaving 12 bases between. The CDR3 has 16 amino acids. CDR3 nucleotide sequence: TGTGCCAGCAGTGACCTAGACCGTTATAGCAATCAGCCCCAGCATTTT. It specifies CASSDLDRYSNQPQHF.

The chain has TRBV6-1 and TRBJ2-6; D not resolved. V lost 4 bases and J 1 base, leaving 8 bases between the germline ends. The CDR3 extends over 15 amino acids. Germline values: CDR1 MNHNS, CDR2 SASEGT. In DNA form, the CDR3 reads TGTGCCAGCAGTGTTCTAATATCTGGGGCCAACGTCCTGACTTTC. Translated, it gives CASSVLISGANVLTF.

The rearrangement uses TRBV7-9 and TRBJ2-3, with D possibly being TRBD2 (6 bases). CDR1 is SEHNR and CDR2 is FQNEAQ in the germline V gene (reference sequence). This CDR3 is built from 15 residues. The V gene lost 5 bases and the J gene lost 5 bases, with 17 bases spanning the gap. CDR3 DNA sequence: TGTGCCAGCAGCGTGGGGTCTAGCGATGAAGATACGCAGTATTTT. As protein: CASSVGSSDEDTQYF.

Of note for this clone: A much larger clone lies one base from this, so it may be a read error. The chain recombines TRBV5-1 with TRBJ2-6, with D uncertain. The germline CDR1 and CDR2 sequences are SGHRS and YFSETQ. CDR3 length equals 18 residues. Trimming took 1 base from V and 0 from J, leaving 14 bases between them. CDR3 amino acids: CASSLCVVDTSGANVLTF. As DNA, the CDR3 is TGCGCCAGCAGCTTGTGCGTTGTAGATACCTCTGGGGCCAACGTCCTGACTTTC.

The chain uses TRBV28 and TRBJ2-3; possibly TRBD2 for D (5 bases). V was clipped by 3 bases and J by 5 bases, with 12 bases between them. The germline V gene has CDR1 MDHEN and CDR2 SYDVKM. The CDR3 extends over 14 amino acids. CDR3 region: CASSFPSLVDTQYF. In nucleotides, the CDR3 is TGTGCCAGCAGTTTCCCCTCACTAGTAGATACGCAGTATTTT.

The CDR3 here is CASSLGTVSPDTQYF. CDR3 DNA: TGTGCCAGCAGCTTAGGGACAGTCTCTCCGGATACGCAGTATTTT. The V call is TRBV7-3, the J call TRBJ2-3; TRBD1 matches at 7 bases. In germline, CDR1 is SGHTA, CDR2 FQGTGA. CDR3 length: 15 amino acids. The trim removed 2 bases at V and 6 bases at J, leaving 8 bases unmatched.

The chain uses TRBV2 and TRBJ2-2; the match to TRBD1 covers 8 bases. The CDR3 sequence is 14 residues long. CDR1 SNHLY and CDR2 FYNNEI come from the germline V gene. J gave up 6 bases and V 7 bases, and 7 bases lay outside the gene matches. CDR3 bases: TGTGCCAGCAATACGGCACAGGGGGCCGGGGAGCTGTTTTTT. Translated, it gives CASNTAQGAGELFF.

The genes are TRBV2 and TRBJ2-5; 11 nucleotides align to TRBD2. J lost 4 bases, V lost 3 bases, and 7 bases had no gene match. From germline, CDR1 is SNHLY and CDR2 FYNNEI. The CDR3 runs to 16 residues. The CDR3 nucleotides are TGTGCCAGCAGTGACAAAGAACTAGCGGGAGTAGAGACCCAGTACTTC. Translating gives CASSDKELAGVETQYF.

This clone appeared a few times. This chain joins TRBV4-2 and TRBJ2-7, with 7 bases lining up with TRBD2. V lost 3 bases, J lost 6 bases, and 11 bases stayed unmatched. Germline CDR1 and CDR2: LGHNA and YNFKEQ. The CDR3 length is 15 residues. The CDR3 coding sequence is TGTGCCAGCAGCCAGGATCTTGCGGGAGCACGCGAGCAGTACTTC. This sequence encodes CASSQDLAGAREQYF.